This T cell receptor beta chain came from a study of shared clonotypes between healthy human individuals. This CDR3 is 17 amino acids long. V lost 1 base and J 0 bases, leaving 15 bases between the germline ends. CDR1 and CDR2 (germline): SGHTA, FQGNSA. Clones were read by immunoSEQ multiplex PCR, and TCRdb kept only the in-frame ones, dropping some. The sample gives around 500,000 clones, about 85% of which show up once; roughly 13% is in the top ten. Sequencing was carried out using PBMCs. J is TRBJ1-2 and V is TRBV7-2, with D possibly being TRBD1 (5 bases). This receptor was obtained from a middle-aged woman in good health. Some clones in this sample may be carry-over from other donors' samples. The CDR3, as DNA: TGTGCCAGCAGCTTAGAGGTTGGCAGGGAGTCTAACTATGGCTACACCTTC. The encoded protein is CASSLEVGRESNYGYTF.